This T cell receptor (beta chain) was recovered during a study of blood T cells in healthy people across ages. CDR1 and CDR2 (germline): KGHDR, SFDVKD. CDR3 size: 17 residues. J was trimmed by 5 bases and V by 4 bases; bases with no gene match: 7. The second PCR ran roughly 6 to 11 cycles with a sample-barcoded 5' primer and J-beta primers. TCRdb reprocessed the 5' RACE reads via MiXCR and lists one record per CDR3 protein. The repertoire holds over 600,000 distinct CDR3 sequences, with more than 50% as singletons. This TCR was recovered from a man in his forties in good health. The specimen was blood. This chain uses TRBV24-1 with TRBJ2-3; 14 bases map to TRBD2. CDR3 DNA sequence: TGTGCCACCAGTGACCGTGGACTAGCGGGGGGCCGAGATACGCAGTATTTT. Its translation: CATSDRGLAGGRDTQYF.